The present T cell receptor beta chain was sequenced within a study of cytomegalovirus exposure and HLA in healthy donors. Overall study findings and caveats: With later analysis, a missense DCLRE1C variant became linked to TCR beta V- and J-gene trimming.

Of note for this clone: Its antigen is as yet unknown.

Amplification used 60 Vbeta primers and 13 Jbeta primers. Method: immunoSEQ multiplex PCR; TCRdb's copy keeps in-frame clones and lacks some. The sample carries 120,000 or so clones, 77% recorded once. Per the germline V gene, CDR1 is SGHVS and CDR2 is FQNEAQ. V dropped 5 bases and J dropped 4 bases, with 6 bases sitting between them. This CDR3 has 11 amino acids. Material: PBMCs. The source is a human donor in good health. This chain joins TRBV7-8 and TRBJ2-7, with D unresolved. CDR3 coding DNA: TGTGCCAGCAGCCGCCAGTACGAGCAGTACTTC. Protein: CASSRQYEQYF.